Reported below is one T cell receptor beta chain. These data belong to a study of shared clonotypes between healthy human individuals. Only CD45RO-negative cells positively selected for CCR7 counted as naive CD8 cells, so terminally differentiated effector memory CD45RA+ cells were excluded. The assay was immunoSEQ multiplex PCR, and TCRdb's table has in-frame clones only and misses some. The data hold hundreds of thousands of clones, with around 96% observed a single time. Germline CDR1 SGHVS, CDR2 FQNEAQ. The CDR3 runs 18 residues. J was trimmed by 0 bases and V by 5 bases; bases with no gene match: 10.

J is TRBJ1-5 and V is TRBV7-8, with 10 bases matching TRBD1. Material for sequencing was naive CD8+ T cells sorted from blood. This sequence originates from a woman aged 25 to 39 in good health. The CDR3 here is CASSIDRGHSYSNQPQHF. CDR3 in DNA: TGTGCCAGCAGCATCGACAGGGGGCATTCATATAGCAATCAGCCCCAGCATTTT.